This T cell receptor (beta chain) was identified in a study of T cell responses to AZD1222 COVID-19 vaccine. Assay: immunoSEQ multiplex PCR; the TCRdb copy retains only in-frame clones and omits some. Found here are 180,000 or so clones, approximately 94% of them singletons; the top ten hold 2% to 3%. With 6 bases removed from V and 16 bases from J, the gap between germline ends came to 10 bases. The length of the CDR3 is 10 residues. Germline V lookup: CDR1 SNHLY, CDR2 FYNNEI. The TCR comes from an adult in good health. The sequences come from peripheral blood, collected on day 0 of AZD1222 vaccination. This rearrangement joins TRBV2 to TRBJ1-6; D gene unclear. CDR3 residues: CASRDPELHF. For the CDR3, the DNA is TGTGCCAGCAGGGACCCCGAGCTCCACTTT.